The next 26 T cell receptor beta chains were all read from a single sample in a study of CD8 T cells in ankylosing spondylitis. TCRdb re-called the 5' RACE reads through MiXCR, storing one row per CDR3 protein. The sample contains approximately 100,000 distinct CDR3 sequences, about 8.3% of which appear only once. The sample consisted of blood, either unsorted or a sorted T cell fraction (not recorded which). The receptor set was obtained from a male donor with ankylosing spondylitis or in good health (not recorded which).

This clonotype has a count of ten or more. The rearrangement uses TRBV5-1 and TRBJ1-1; D unresolved. Germline V gene sequence: CDR1 SGHRS, CDR2 YFSETQ. V lost 2 bases and J lost 1, with 9 bases in between. The CDR3 totals 14 residues. For the CDR3, the DNA is TGCGCCAGCAGCTTACAGCCTCCGAACACTGAAGCTTTCTTT. The encoded protein is CASSLQPPNTEAFF.

This clonotype was counted ten times or more. V and J are TRBV27 and TRBJ2-3, with D uncertain. Germline V CDR1 and CDR2: MNHEY, SMNVEV (reference sequence). Trimming took 5 bases from V and 3 from J, leaving 6 bases between them. There are 12 residues in the CDR3. Written as DNA, the CDR3 is TGTGCCAGCAGTAGCCGTACAGATACGCAGTATTTT. This translates into CASSSRTDTQYF.

There are many counts of this clonotype. The rearrangement joins TRBV30 to TRBJ1-1, with D unresolved. Germline CDR1 and CDR2: GTSNPN and SVGIG (reference sequence). Deletions cut 4 bases from V and 1 base from J, with 10 bases between. The CDR3 totals 13 residues. For the CDR3, the DNA is TGTGCCTGGAAACAAGTCGCGAACACTGAAGCTTTCTTT. Translated, it gives CAWKQVANTEAFF.

In this sample, this clonotype turned up many times. This chain connects TRBV10-3 to TRBJ2-3, with no clear D. Germline V gene lookup returns CDR1 ENHRY and CDR2 SYGVKD. The CDR3 runs to 14 residues. Trimming took 0 bases from V and 2 from J, leaving 6 bases between them. The chain's CDR3 is CAISESSNTDTQYF. For the CDR3, the DNA is TGTGCCATCAGTGAGTCTTCTAACACAGATACGCAGTATTTT.

This clonotype showed up just a few times. The chain links TRBV6-2 or TRBV6-3 to TRBJ1-2; 7 bases map to TRBD1. V lost 5 bases and J lost 6; bases outside the gene matches: 6. This CDR3 has 13 amino acids. Per germline, CDR1 MNHEY and CDR2 SVGEGT. This CDR3 reads CASSLGQRDGYTF. CDR3 in DNA: TGTGCCAGCAGTCTGGGACAGAGGGATGGCTACACCTTC.

The chain uses TRBV15 and TRBJ2-1, with D perhaps TRBD2 (6 bases). The CDR3 covers 15 residues. CDR1 LNHNV and CDR2 YYDKDF come from the germline V gene (reference sequence). Trimming took off 8 bases at V and 2 bases at J, with 16 bases between the two ends. The CDR3 DNA is TGTGCCACCCGTGGGCGGGGCGGGACCTACAATGAGCAGTTCTTC. It is translated as CATRGRGGTYNEQFF.

At least ten counts were recorded for this clonotype. The CDR3 coding sequence is TGTGCCAGCAGCCCGTACAGGGGAGAGACCCAGTACTTC. Translation: CASSPYRGETQYF. The chain couples TRBV7-8 to TRBJ2-5; 7 bases are a match to TRBD1. The CDR3 covers 13 residues. CDR1 is SGHVS and CDR2 is FQNEAQ in the germline V gene. V shed 5 bases and J 4 bases; nucleotides not matched to a gene: 4.

This clonotype was counted many times. The chain is built from TRBV7-9 and TRBJ1-2; 8 bases fit TRBD1. The germline V gene has CDR1 SEHNR and CDR2 FQNEAQ (reference sequence). Trimming removed 4 bases from V and 2 bases from J; junction bases left unmatched: 3. The CDR3 totals 14 residues. CDR3 loop: CASSSGTGNYGYTF. In nucleotides, the CDR3 is TGTGCCAGCAGCTCCGGGACAGGCAACTATGGCTACACCTTC.

This clonotype was detected ten times or more. The V and J genes are TRBV11-3 and TRBJ1-5; possibly TRBD1 for D (6 bases). CDR1 and CDR2 (germline): SGHNT, YENEEA. V was cut by 1 base and J by 7 bases, with 23 bases left in between. This CDR3 spans 18 amino acids. The DNA for the CDR3 is TGTGCCAGCAGCTTAGTAGGAAGTACAGGGCAGTTTCACCAGCCCCAGCATTTT. Translating it yields CASSLVGSTGQFHQPQHF.

CDR3 protein: CSAWGGQSYQPQHF. CDR3 sequence (DNA): TGCAGTGCTTGGGGAGGACAGTCGTATCAGCCCCAGCATTTT. The V and J genes are TRBV20-1 and TRBJ1-5; possible D gene TRBD1, 6 bases. This CDR3 region has 14 residues. Germline loops: CDR1 DFQATT, CDR2 SNEGSKA (reference sequence). V lost 5 bases, J lost 5 bases, and 16 bases lay in between.

This clonotype was seen many times. The chain carries TRBV7-9 and TRBJ2-1, with unresolved D. CDR1 and CDR2 (germline): SEHNR, FQNEAQ (reference sequence). V was pared by 5 bases and J by 0 bases, with 14 bases between. The CDR3 covers 16 residues. The chain's CDR3 is CASSPQGGDSYNEQFF. The DNA of the CDR3 is TGTGCCAGCAGCCCCCAAGGCGGAGACTCCTACAATGAGCAGTTCTTC.

This clonotype was observed many times. The chain recombines TRBV10-3 with TRBJ2-1; D may be TRBD1 (6 bases). In germline, CDR1 is ENHRY, CDR2 SYGVKD. V lost 5 bases and J 6 bases, leaving 11 bases between the germline ends. The CDR3 sequence is 13 residues long. The CDR3 region is CAISPRTANEQFF. CDR3 bases: TGTGCCATCAGTCCCCGGACAGCCAATGAGCAGTTCTTC.

About this clonotype: A much larger clone sits a single nucleotide away, making a read error possible. The chain employs TRBV21-1 and TRBJ2-3; the D segment call TRBD2 is taken from the table without a DNA check. TRBV21-1 constitutes a pseudogene. The CDR3 has 16 residues. The CDR3 coding sequence is TGTGCCAGCAGCCAAGGGACTAGCGGGCGCACAGATACGCAGTATTTT. As protein: CASSQGTSGRTDTQYF.

This clonotype was observed at least ten times. The genes are TRBV5-1 and TRBJ2-1; D is tentatively TRBD1 or TRBD2 (5 bases each). The V and J ends lost 2 bases and 7 bases respectively, with 16 bases between them. Germline CDR1 SGHRS, CDR2 YFSETQ. The CDR3 is made up of 15 amino acids. The CDR3 reads CASSLPMGRRNEQFF. The CDR3 DNA reads as TGCGCCAGCAGCTTACCAATGGGACGGAGAAATGAGCAGTTCTTC.

This clonotype was counted a single time. The chain carries TRBV18 and TRBJ1-2, with a weak D call TRBD1 (5 bases). The V end lost 5 bases, the J end lost 0 bases, and 13 bases lay between the germline ends. The CDR3 sequence is 15 residues long. Germline lookup yields CDR1 KGHSH and CDR2 LQKENI. As DNA, the CDR3 is TGTGCCAGCTCAGACCAGGGTTGGCCTAACTATGGCTACACCTTC. Translation: CASSDQGWPNYGYTF.

There are many counts of this clonotype. The chain links TRBV12-3 or TRBV12-4 to TRBJ1-1; the match to TRBD1 covers 7 bases. After removal of 7 bases from V and 4 bases from J, the junction contained 6 bases not matched to a gene. The CDR3 is made up of 13 amino acids. CDR3 DNA sequence: TGTGCCAGCACCACAGGGGTGGGCACTGAAGCTTTCTTT. Its protein is CASTTGVGTEAFF.

The sample holds many counts of this clonotype. This chain joins TRBV7-2 and TRBJ2-7; 9 nucleotides match TRBD2. J lost 3 bases, V lost 1 base, and 4 bases had no gene match. Germline CDR1 SGHTA, CDR2 FQGNSA. There are 15 residues in the CDR3. The CDR3 DNA reads TGTGCCAGCAGCTTAGAGGCTAGCGGGGTCTACGAGCAGTACTTC. It codes for CASSLEASGVYEQYF.

A word on this clonotype: A single base separates this from a much larger clone, so it may be a read error. V and J are TRBV5-1 and TRBJ2-1; perhaps TRBD2 as D (7 bases). CDR1 and CDR2 (germline): SGHRS, YFSETQ. This CDR3 has 16 amino acids. V was pared by 1 base and J by 3 bases, with 14 bases between. The CDR3 nucleotides read TGCGCCAGCAGCTTGAGTCAGGGGACTATCTACAATGAGCAGTTCTTC. Encoded protein: CASSLSQGTIYNEQFF.

This clonotype was observed at least ten times. V and J are TRBV5-1 and TRBJ2-1; 8 nucleotides match TRBD2. Per the germline V gene, CDR1 is SGHRS and CDR2 is YFSETQ. The CDR3 spans 15 residues. V gave up 4 bases and J gave up 0 bases; unmatched junction bases: 3. This CDR3 is CASSASGGSYNEQFF. The CDR3 bases are TGCGCCAGCAGCGCCAGCGGGGGCTCCTACAATGAGCAGTTCTTC.

This clonotype was detected ten times or more. An end of the junction does not agree with germline; a read error may underlie this. V usage is TRBV12-5 and J usage is TRBJ2-3; 11 bases line up with TRBD2. Germline assignment: CDR1 LGHNT and CDR2 FRNRAP. The length of the CDR3 is 16 residues. This CDR3 reads CVSGLGLAESTDTQYF. CDR3 in DNA: TGTGTTAGTGGTTTGGGACTAGCGGAGAGCACAGATACGCAGTATTTT.

This clonotype was observed many times. The V and J genes are TRBV7-2 and TRBJ2-4; 7 bases align to TRBD2. V lost 3 bases to trimming and J lost 3 bases; unmatched junction nucleotides: 5. Germline CDR1 is SGHTA and CDR2 is FQGNSA. This CDR3 is built from 15 residues. The CDR3 DNA sequence: TGTGCCAGCAGCTTTAGCTGGACTAGCAAAAACATTCAGTACTTC. It specifies CASSFSWTSKNIQYF.

In this sample, this clonotype turned up many times. The V and J genes are TRBV7-2 and TRBJ2-3; no clear D gene. There are 16 residues in the CDR3. V lost 1 base to trimming and J lost 3 bases, with 14 bases between them. The V gene's germline CDR1 is SGHTA and CDR2 FQGNSA. As DNA, the CDR3 is TGTGCCAGCAGCTTAGTTTCTAGTCACCAAACAGATACGCAGTATTTT. Translating gives CASSLVSSHQTDTQYF. Filled out from reference TRBV7-2 and TRBJ2-3, the complete variable domain reads GAGVSQSPSNKVTEKGKDVELRCDPISGHTALYWYRQSLGQGLEFLIYFQGNSAPDKSGLPSDRFSAERTGGSVSTLTIQRTQQEDSAVYLCASSLVSSHQTDTQYFGPGTRLTVL.

This clonotype was seen ten or more times. The V and J genes are TRBV12-3 or TRBV12-4 and TRBJ2-1; 10 bases are a match to TRBD1. V dropped 6 bases and J dropped 7; count of bases not matched to a gene: 9. CDR3 length: 15 residues. CDR3 sequence reads: CASSQTWTGGNEQFF. The DNA of the CDR3 is TGTGCCAGCAGCCAAACCTGGACAGGGGGGAATGAGCAGTTCTTC.

V is TRBV20-1 and J is TRBJ2-3, with TRBD2 matching 8 bases. There are 14 residues in the CDR3. Looked up from germline, CDR1 is DFQATT and CDR2 is SNEGSKA (reference sequence). Trimming removed 2 bases from V and 0 bases from J; junction bases left unmatched: 1. CDR3 region: CSARSGGSTDTQYF. As DNA, the CDR3 is TGCAGTGCTAGAAGCGGGGGAAGCACAGATACGCAGTATTTT.

This clonotype was seen at least ten times. The CDR3 loop reads CASSSLTGNTEAFF. CDR3 DNA: TGCGCCAGCAGCTCCCTGACCGGGAACACTGAAGCTTTCTTT. J is TRBJ1-1 and V is TRBV5-1; D uncertain. The CDR3 runs 14 residues. Trimming took 3 bases from V and 1 from J, leaving 10 bases between them. Germline lookup yields CDR1 SGHRS and CDR2 YFSETQ.

This clonotype has ten or more counts. J is TRBJ2-2 and V is TRBV5-1; D remains ambiguous. Germline CDR1 reads SGHRS; CDR2 reads YFSETQ. V gave up 0 bases and J gave up 1 base, with 4 bases separating them. The CDR3 runs 14 residues. CDR3: CASSLAENTGELFF. In DNA form, the CDR3 reads TGCGCCAGCAGCTTGGCTGAGAACACCGGGGAGCTGTTTTTT. Complete variable domain (other parts from reference TRBV5-1 and TRBJ2-2): KAGVTQTPRYLIKTRGQQVTLSCSPISGHRSVSWYQQTPGQGLQFLFEYFSETQRNKGNFPGRFSGRQFSNSRSEMNVSTLELGDSALYLCASSLAENTGELFFGEGSRLTVL.